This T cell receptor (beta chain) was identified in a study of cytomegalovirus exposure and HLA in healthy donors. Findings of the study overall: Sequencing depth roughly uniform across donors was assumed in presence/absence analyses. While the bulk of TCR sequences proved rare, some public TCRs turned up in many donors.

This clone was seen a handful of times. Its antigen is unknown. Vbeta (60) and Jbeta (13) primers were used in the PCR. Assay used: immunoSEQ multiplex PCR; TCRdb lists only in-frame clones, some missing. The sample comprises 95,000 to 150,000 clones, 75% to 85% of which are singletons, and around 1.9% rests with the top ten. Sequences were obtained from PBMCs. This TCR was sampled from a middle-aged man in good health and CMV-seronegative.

The CDR3 is CASSPEVGAGTGNTIYF. In DNA form, the CDR3 reads TGTGCCAGCAGCCCGGAGGTGGGGGCAGGGACAGGAAACACCATATATTTT. This chain connects TRBV9 to TRBJ1-3, with D possibly being TRBD1 (6 bases). The CDR3 has 17 amino acids. Germline V gene data show CDR1 as SGDLS and CDR2 as YYNGEE. V was pared by 4 bases and J by 4 bases, with 21 bases between.